The 28 T cell receptor beta chains listed next were all sequenced from one sample in a study of blood T cells in healthy people across ages. Primers used in a second PCR of roughly 7 to 12 cycles were a sample-barcoded 5' primer and a J-beta primer mix. TCRdb analysed the 5' RACE reads with MiXCR anew, one entry per CDR3 protein. The sample has approximately 690,000 distinct CDR3 sequences, roughly 53% seen once. Sequenced: blood. These receptor sequences come from a man in his fifties or sixties in good health.

The V call is TRBV20-1, the J call TRBJ2-5; 9 positions match TRBD1. There are 15 residues in the CDR3. Germline V gene sequence: CDR1 DFQATT, CDR2 SNEGSKA (reference sequence). V trimming: 0 bases; J trimming: 5 bases; junction bases outside the gene matches: 7. In DNA, the CDR3 is TGCAGTGCTAGAGATGGGACAGGGTCTGGGGAGACCCAGTACTTC. Its translation: CSARDGTGSGETQYF.

The CDR3, as DNA: TGTGCCAGCAGTTCCCTGGGTGGCAGCCTTAATGAAAAACTGTTTTTT. The encoded protein is CASSSLGGSLNEKLFF. This chain joins TRBV27 and TRBJ1-4; D uncertain. Trimming stripped 4 bases from V and 4 bases from J, with 16 bases between. The CDR3 is made up of 16 amino acids. The germline V gene encodes CDR1 MNHEY and CDR2 SMNVEV (reference sequence).

This clonotype was picked up a small number of times. The V gene is TRBV9, the J gene TRBJ2-1; TRBD2 agrees at 10 bases. The germline V gene encodes CDR1 SGDLS and CDR2 YYNGEE. This CDR3 spans 17 amino acids. V dropped 0 bases and J dropped 4; count of bases not matched to a gene: 7. CDR3 nucleotides: TGTGCCAGCAGCGTAGTAGGTAGCGGGGGGCGGTACAATGAGCAGTTCTTC. It specifies CASSVVGSGGRYNEQFF.

The gene calls are TRBV3-1 and TRBJ2-1; D is possibly TRBD1 (5 bases). The length of the CDR3 is 14 residues. Germline V gives CDR1 LGHDT, CDR2 YNNKEL (reference sequence). Trimming shortened V by 6 bases and J by 5 bases, and 14 bases separated the two germline ends. CDR3 protein: CASRRAGQHNEQFF. CDR3 nucleotide sequence: TGTGCCAGCAGACGAGCAGGACAACACAATGAGCAGTTCTTC.

Only one count was recorded for this clonotype. This chain joins TRBV6-1 and TRBJ1-2; D gene unclear. CDR1 is MNHNS, CDR2 SASEGT, per germline. The CDR3 is 14 amino acids. Trimming took off 6 bases at V and 1 base at J, with 12 bases between the two ends. The CDR3 DNA follows: TGTGCCAGCAGCTCAGGTCAAAATAACTATGGCTACACCTTC. Translation: CASSSGQNNYGYTF.

This CDR3 is CASSQGGPTFGETQYF. The CDR3 nucleotides are TGCGCCAGCAGTCAGGGGGGTCCAACGTTCGGGGAGACCCAGTACTTC. The chain is built from TRBV10-2 and TRBJ2-5; a weak D match, TRBD1 (7 bases). CDR1 is WSHSY and CDR2 is SAAADI in the germline V gene. The CDR3 length is 16 residues. The ends were cut back, 5 bases at V and 5 bases at J, with 21 bases in the middle.

This clonotype came up a few times. This chain uses TRBV28 with TRBJ1-4; D gene unclear. This CDR3 region has 13 residues. Germline V gene sequence: CDR1 MDHEN, CDR2 SYDVKM. V lost 5 bases and J lost 10, with 14 bases in between. CDR3 sequence (DNA): TGTGCCAGCAGTCCCGGAGGACGCCCAAAACTGTTTTTT. Translated: CASSPGGRPKLFF.

This clonotype has just a few counts. This chain links TRBV2 with TRBJ1-4; D may be TRBD1 (5 bases). V lost 7 bases, J lost 7 bases, and 16 bases lay in between. The CDR3 totals 14 residues. The germline V gene encodes CDR1 SNHLY and CDR2 FYNNEI. In DNA form, the CDR3 reads TGTGCCAGCAACAGACAGAAAAGAGGTGAAAAACTGTTTTTT. Residues: CASNRQKRGEKLFF.

The chain employs TRBV20-1 and TRBJ1-2, with D perhaps matching TRBD1 (6 bases). This CDR3 contains 12 residues. Germline V gene lookup returns CDR1 DFQATT and CDR2 SNEGSKA (reference sequence). Trimming shortened V by 6 bases and J by 7 bases, and 15 bases separated the two germline ends. The CDR3 coding sequence is TGCAGTGCCCCCAGGGGATCCGTTGGCTACACCTTC. Amino acids: CSAPRGSVGYTF.

A few counts support this clonotype. The V gene is TRBV7-9, the J gene TRBJ2-4, with 8 bases lining up with TRBD1. The DNA end is a closer match to TRBJ2-7, so the J assignment may be wrong. The CDR3 is 16 amino acids. Per germline, CDR1 SEHNR and CDR2 FQNEAQ (reference sequence). The CDR3 loop is CASSLGDRGQFYEQYF. CDR3 coding DNA: TGTGCCAGCAGCTTAGGTGACAGGGGACAGTTCTACGAGCAGTACTTC.

The genes are TRBV7-2 and TRBJ1-5, with unresolved D. Trimming took 1 base from V and 4 from J, leaving 8 bases between them. CDR3 size: 14 residues. Germline values: CDR1 SGHTA, CDR2 FQGNSA. CDR3: CASSLEADNQPQHF. The CDR3 DNA reads as TGTGCCAGCAGCTTAGAGGCCGATAATCAGCCCCAGCATTTT.

This clonotype was counted only a few times. The rearrangement uses TRBV7-2 and TRBJ2-1, with 7 bases identical to TRBD1. Germline V CDR1 and CDR2: SGHTA, FQGNSA. V shed 2 bases, J shed 1 base, and the junction held 2 bases outside the gene matches. This CDR3 spans 15 amino acids. The CDR3 here is CASSLSTGSYNEQFF. The CDR3 DNA sequence: TGTGCCAGCAGCTTATCGACAGGGTCCTACAATGAGCAGTTCTTC.

This clonotype was picked up one time. The chain employs TRBV10-3 and TRBJ2-3; the D gene is possibly TRBD2 (6 bases). Trimming took 10 bases from V and 3 from J, leaving 14 bases between them. The CDR3 is 13 amino acids. Germline V gene data show CDR1 as ENHRY and CDR2 as SYGVKD. The CDR3 is CASRQAGTDTQYF. CDR3 in DNA: TGTGCCAGCCGGCAGGCGGGGACAGATACGCAGTATTTT.

The V and J genes are TRBV3-1 and TRBJ2-5; 9 bases map to TRBD2. This CDR3 spans 14 amino acids. Unmatched junction bases numbered 3, after V lost 3 bases and J lost 4 bases. CDR1 is LGHDT and CDR2 is YNNKEL in the germline V gene (reference sequence). CDR3 nucleotide sequence: TGTGCCAGCAGCCAGCTTAGCGGGGGAGAGACCCAGTACTTC. It encodes CASSQLSGGETQYF.

To note about this clonotype: At one of its ends the junction is not consistent with the germline gene, which may arise from a read error. This sequence joins TRBV9 and TRBJ2-5; D uncertain. Germline V gene sequence: CDR1 SGDLS, CDR2 YYNGEE. The CDR3 is 13 amino acids. In DNA form, the CDR3 reads TGCGCCAGCAGTGTGGTCGGCCAAGAGACCCAGTACTTC. It codes for CASSVVGQETQYF. The entire variable domain, with the rest obtained from reference TRBV9 and TRBJ2-5, is as follows: DSGVTQTPKHLITATGQRVTLRCSPRSGDLSVYWYQQSLDQGLQFLIQYYNGEERAKGNILERFSAQQFPDLHSELNLSSLELGDSALYFCASSVVGQETQYFGPGTRLLVL.

The rearrangement links TRBV4-1 to TRBJ1-5; D gene uncertain. Trimming removed 0 bases at V and 5 bases at J, with 8 bases between. This CDR3 spans 14 amino acids. Germline values: CDR1 MGHRA, CDR2 YSYEKL. The DNA of the CDR3 is TGCGCCAGCAGCCAAGATGGCAGTTATCAGCCCCAGCATTTT. Translation: CASSQDGSYQPQHF.

A few counts support this clonotype. J is TRBJ2-1 and V is TRBV9, with D tentatively TRBD2 (5 bases). Deletions cut 4 bases from V and 0 bases from J, with 8 bases between. There are 14 residues in the CDR3. Germline values: CDR1 SGDLS, CDR2 YYNGEE. CDR3 DNA sequence: TGTGCCAGCAGCTGGGCGGGCTCCTACAATGAGCAGTTCTTC. This encodes CASSWAGSYNEQFF.

V gene TRBV20-1 combines with J gene TRBJ2-7; D not resolved. The assigned J gene may be wrong: the sequence end matches TRBJ2-5 better. CDR1 is DFQATT and CDR2 is SNEGSKA in the germline V gene (reference sequence). The CDR3 covers 18 residues. This chain's CDR3 is CSARDLRFGTLGQETQYF. The DNA for the CDR3 is TGCAGTGCTAGAGATCTGAGGTTCGGAACCCTGGGGCAAGAGACCCAGTACTTC.

This rearrangement joins TRBV6-1 to TRBJ2-5; possible D gene TRBD1, 6 bases. The DNA end is a closer match to TRBJ2-7, so the J assignment may be wrong. The CDR3 has 15 residues. Germline V lookup: CDR1 MNHNS, CDR2 SASEGT. The CDR3 region is CASSQGTLGSYEQYF. The DNA for the CDR3 is TGTGCCAGCAGCCAGGGGACCCTTGGGTCCTACGAGCAGTACTTC.

There are a few counts of this clonotype. This chain uses TRBV2 with TRBJ2-7, with 7 bases lining up with TRBD1. Germline CDR1 is SNHLY and CDR2 is FYNNEI. This CDR3 is built from 14 residues. Germline trimming cut 4 bases from V and 0 bases from J; bases unmatched to any gene: 3. The CDR3 loop is CASSVGQISYEQYF. The CDR3 DNA sequence: TGTGCCAGCAGTGTGGGACAGATCTCCTACGAGCAGTACTTC.

The rearrangement joins TRBV29-1 to TRBJ2-6; 7 bases are shared with TRBD1. Trimming removed 4 bases from V and 2 bases from J; junction bases left unmatched: 5. Germline CDR1 and CDR2: SQVTM and ANQGSEA. This CDR3 comprises 15 residues. The CDR3 sequence: CSVGDRVTGANVLTF. The CDR3 DNA sequence: TGCAGCGTTGGAGACAGGGTGACTGGGGCCAACGTCCTGACTTTC.

This chain connects TRBV6-6 to TRBJ2-4; D possibly corresponds to TRBD1 (7 bases). The end of the DNA fits TRBJ2-7 better, so the J call may be wrong. In germline, CDR1 is MNHNY, CDR2 SVGAGI (reference sequence). This CDR3 is 15 amino acids long. CDR3 coding DNA: TGTGCCAGCAGAGGAGGGGGCCTAGGGGCGTACGAGCAGTACTTC. Protein product: CASRGGGLGAYEQYF.

The V call is TRBV3-1, the J call TRBJ1-5; 10 bases match TRBD1. The junction had 3 bases not matched to a gene; V was cut back by 8 bases and J by 5 bases. This CDR3 comprises 13 residues. Germline V gives CDR1 LGHDT, CDR2 YNNKEL (reference sequence). The CDR3 reads CASGGTGDQPQHF. Written as DNA, the CDR3 is TGTGCCAGCGGAGGGACAGGGGATCAGCCCCAGCATTTT. The variable domain in full, completed from reference TRBV3-1 and TRBJ1-5, reads DTAVSQTPKYLVTQMGNDKSIKCEQNLGHDTMYWYKQDSKKFLKIMFSYNNKELIINETVPNRFSPKSPDKAHLNLHINSLELGDSAVYFCASGGTGDQPQHFGDGTRLSIL.

J is TRBJ2-1 and V is TRBV7-2; D might be TRBD2 (6 bases). There are 17 residues in the CDR3. V shed 2 bases and J shed 5 bases, with 19 bases lying between them. Per the germline V gene, CDR1 is SGHTA and CDR2 is FQGNSA. The CDR3 loop reads CASSLRRGGSGHNEQFF. Here the CDR3 DNA reads TGTGCCAGCAGCTTAAGGAGGGGCGGCAGCGGGCACAATGAGCAGTTCTTC.

At least ten counts were recorded for this clonotype. The chain links TRBV29-1 to TRBJ2-1; 9 bases fit TRBD1. Germline V gene data show CDR1 as SQVTM and CDR2 as ANQGSEA. This CDR3 contains 14 residues. V shed 5 bases, J shed 5 bases, and the junction held 7 bases outside the gene matches. The CDR3 coding sequence is TGCAGCGTTAGAAGGGACAGGGATGACAATGAGCAGTTCTTC. This sequence encodes CSVRRDRDDNEQFF.

The CDR3 DNA reads TGCGCCAGCAGCCAGTCCCAGGGATTCCCAAAAGAGACCCAGTACTTC. Its protein product is CASSQSQGFPKETQYF. The V gene is TRBV5-1, the J gene TRBJ2-5, with a tentative D call TRBD1 (5 bases). This CDR3 region has 16 residues. Looked up from germline, CDR1 is SGHRS and CDR2 is YFSETQ. Trimming removed 4 bases from V and 3 bases from J, with 19 bases in between.

V and J are TRBV14 and TRBJ2-5; TRBD1 matches 7 bases. Germline lookup yields CDR1 SGHDN and CDR2 FVKESK. The CDR3 covers 13 residues. J gave up 7 bases and V 6 bases, and 8 bases lay outside the gene matches. The CDR3: CASSQQGIVTQYF. CDR3 coding DNA: TGTGCCAGCAGTCAACAGGGGATTGTGACCCAGTACTTC.

In this sample, this clonotype turned up many times. V is TRBV12-3 or TRBV12-4 and J is TRBJ2-7; D unclear. With 4 bases removed from V and 2 bases from J, the gap between germline ends came to 15 bases. The CDR3 sequence is 15 residues long. The CDR3 here is CASSSHRRAAYEQYF. For the CDR3, the DNA is TGTGCCAGCAGTTCCCACCGTAGGGCGGCCTACGAGCAGTACTTC.